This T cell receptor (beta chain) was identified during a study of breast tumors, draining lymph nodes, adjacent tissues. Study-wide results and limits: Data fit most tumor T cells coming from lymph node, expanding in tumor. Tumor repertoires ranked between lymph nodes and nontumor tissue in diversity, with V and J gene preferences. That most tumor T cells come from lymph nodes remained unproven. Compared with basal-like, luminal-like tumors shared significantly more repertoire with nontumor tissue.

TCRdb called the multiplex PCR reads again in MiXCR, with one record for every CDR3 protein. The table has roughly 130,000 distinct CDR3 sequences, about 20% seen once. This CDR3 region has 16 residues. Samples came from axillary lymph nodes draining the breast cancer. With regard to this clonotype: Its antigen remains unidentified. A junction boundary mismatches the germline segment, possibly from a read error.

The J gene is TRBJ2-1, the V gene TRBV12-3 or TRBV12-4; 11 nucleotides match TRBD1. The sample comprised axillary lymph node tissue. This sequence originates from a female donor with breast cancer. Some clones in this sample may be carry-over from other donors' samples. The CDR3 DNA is TGTGCCAGCAGTTTTTTTCGGGACAGGGGGTTCAATGAGCGGTTCTTC. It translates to CASSFFRDRGFNERFF.